This T cell receptor (beta chain) emerged from a study of blood T cells in healthy people across ages. Study conclusions and caveats: Conclusively comparing naive with antigen-experienced cells was impossible with unsorted PBMCs.

This clonotype occurred many times. Its specificity is unknown. The CDR3 is 16 residues long. Germline CDR1 and CDR2: SGHRS and YFSETQ. V gave up 0 bases and J gave up 2 bases, with 9 bases separating them. Combining a sample-barcoded 5' primer with a J-beta primer mix, a second PCR ran for 7 to 11 cycles. Template switching added a 12-random-nucleotide identifier to every cDNA molecule. Each sample provided no less than 2.5 million CDR3-containing paired-end reads. TCRdb independently ran MiXCR on the 5' RACE reads; one entry per CDR3 protein. Found here are 870,000 or so distinct CDR3 sequences, 29% of them singletons; the top ten hold 15% to 20%.

The sample comprised blood. The chain recombines TRBV5-1 with TRBJ2-6, with a tentative D call TRBD1 (5 bases). This TCR came from an elderly woman in good health. The CDR3 nucleotides are TGCGCCAGCAGCTTGGGGACAATCCCTGGGGCCAACGTCCTGACTTTC. Translated: CASSLGTIPGANVLTF.